Shown below are 21 T cell receptor beta chains from a single sample sequenced in a study of CD8 T cells in ankylosing spondylitis. TCRdb passed the 5' RACE reads through MiXCR, listing each CDR3 protein once. The sample lists some 240,000 distinct CDR3 sequences, roughly 18% occurring once. The sequencing input was blood, either unsorted or a sorted T cell fraction (not recorded which). Receptors originate from a male donor with ankylosing spondylitis or in good health (not recorded which).

The chain is built from TRBV24-1 and TRBJ2-5, with 9 bases matching TRBD2. CDR1 and CDR2 from the germline V gene are KGHDR and SFDVKD. This CDR3 is built from 16 residues. V was clipped by 5 bases and J by 6 bases; unmatched bases: 12. The CDR3 coding sequence is TGTGCCACCAGTGGTTCGGACCGAGCGGGAGGTCAGACCCAGTACTTC. Translation gives CATSGSDRAGGQTQYF.

This clonotype was picked up a small number of times. The chain links TRBV24-1 to TRBJ2-3, with 13 positions matching TRBD2. The germline V gene encodes CDR1 KGHDR and CDR2 SFDVKD. This CDR3 is built from 20 residues. Trimming cost V 3 bases and J 3 bases; bases outside gene matches: 14. CDR3 in DNA: TGTGCCACCAGTGATCATCCGGGACTAGCGGGAATCATAGTAACAGATACGCAGTATTTT. Its translation: CATSDHPGLAGIIVTDTQYF.

The V call is TRBV6-2 or TRBV6-3, the J call TRBJ2-5; 16 nucleotides agree with TRBD2. The CDR3 has 17 amino acids. Trimming at V came to 6 bases and at J to 4 bases, leaving 8 bases not matched to a gene. CDR1 MNHEY and CDR2 SVGEGT come from the germline V gene. The chain's CDR3 is CASSSGTSGRAGETQYF. CDR3 sequence (DNA): TGTGCCAGCAGCTCCGGGACTAGCGGGAGGGCCGGAGAGACCCAGTACTTC.

This clonotype has just a few counts. This sequence joins TRBV7-9 and TRBJ2-3; maybe TRBD1 (5 bases). Germline V lookup: CDR1 SEHNR, CDR2 FQNEAQ (reference sequence). The CDR3 runs 14 residues. The V gene lost 4 bases and the J gene lost 0 bases, with 8 bases spanning the gap. DNA of the CDR3: TGTGCCAGCAGCTCCCGACAGAGCACAGATACGCAGTATTTT. It codes for CASSSRQSTDTQYF.

The chain uses TRBV10-3 and TRBJ2-3; D gene uncertain. CDR1 ENHRY and CDR2 SYGVKD come from the germline V gene. The CDR3 loop spans 15 amino acids. Trimming cost V 3 bases and J 0 bases, with 10 bases left between them. The CDR3 sequence is CAISDSTTSTDTQYF. Written as DNA, the CDR3 is TGTGCCATCAGTGACTCGACAACTAGCACAGATACGCAGTATTTT.

The chain combines TRBV7-3 with TRBJ2-3, with D unclear. The germline CDR1 and CDR2 sequences are SGHTA and FQGTGA. The V end lost 0 bases, the J end lost 4 bases, and 8 bases lay between the germline ends. The CDR3 length is 14 residues. In nucleotides, the CDR3 is TGTGCCAGCAGCTTAACGGGATCTGCAGATACGCAGTATTTT. Protein: CASSLTGSADTQYF.

There are a few counts of this clonotype. This chain joins TRBV18 and TRBJ2-7; 10 bases align to TRBD1. There are 16 residues in the CDR3. The ends lost 6 bases at V and 1 base at J; junction bases unmatched: 9. The germline V gene has CDR1 KGHSH and CDR2 LQKENI. CDR3 sequence: CASSDQWDRGSYEQYF. The CDR3 DNA follows: TGTGCCAGCTCCGACCAATGGGACAGGGGTTCCTACGAGCAGTACTTC.

The gene calls are TRBV15 and TRBJ1-4; 8 bases are a match to TRBD1. J gave up 4 bases and V 5 bases, and 12 bases lay outside the gene matches. The V gene's germline CDR1 is LNHNV and CDR2 YYDKDF (reference sequence). CDR3 size: 17 residues. The CDR3 loop is CATSGQGANRGNEKLFF. The CDR3 DNA reads TGTGCCACCAGCGGTCAGGGGGCGAACCGGGGTAATGAAAAACTGTTTTTT.

This clonotype came up a few times. The chain joins TRBV24-1 to TRBJ2-5, with TRBD2 matching 12 bases. Unmatched junction bases numbered 8, after V lost 4 bases and J lost 3 bases. Looked up from germline, CDR1 is KGHDR and CDR2 is SFDVKD. This CDR3 has 17 residues. The CDR3: CATSDDGTSGLKETQYF. The CDR3 bases are TGTGCCACCAGTGACGACGGGACTAGCGGGCTAAAAGAGACCCAGTACTTC.

This chain links TRBV7-2 with TRBJ2-1, with TRBD2 as a possible D gene (5 bases). Germline V gives CDR1 SGHTA, CDR2 FQGNSA. The CDR3 has 16 amino acids. V lost 0 bases, J lost 3 bases, and 12 bases lay in between. The CDR3 loop reads CASSLAGSGIYNEQFF. In DNA form, the CDR3 reads TGTGCCAGCAGCTTAGCGGGGAGCGGAATCTACAATGAGCAGTTCTTC.

Only a few counts were recorded for this clonotype. This chain joins TRBV5-5 and TRBJ1-4, with 7 bases aligning to TRBD1. The CDR3 has 15 residues. Per germline, CDR1 SGHKS and CDR2 YYEKEE (reference sequence). V trimming: 2 bases; J trimming: 7 bases; junction bases outside the gene matches: 8. The chain's CDR3 is CASSFYRGAGEKLFF. As DNA, the CDR3 is TGTGCCAGCAGCTTTTACAGGGGCGCAGGTGAAAAACTGTTTTTT. The variable domain in full, completed from reference TRBV5-5 and TRBJ1-4, reads DAGVTQSPTHLIKTRGQQVTLRCSPISGHKSVSWYQQVLGQGPQFIFQYYEKEERGRGNFPDRFSARQFPNYSSELNVNALLLGDSALYLCASSFYRGAGEKLFFGSGTQLSVL.

In its sample, this clonotype was seen a few times. The chain couples TRBV4-2 to TRBJ2-6, with TRBD1 matching over 7 bases. Unmatched junction bases numbered 4, after V lost 5 bases and J lost 0 bases. Germline lookup yields CDR1 LGHNA and CDR2 YNFKEQ. CDR3 size: 16 residues. CDR3 region: CASSTGVDSGANVLTF. The CDR3 DNA reads as TGTGCCAGCAGCACAGGGGTAGACTCTGGGGCCAACGTCCTGACTTTC.

This clonotype was seen repeatedly, ten times or more. V usage is TRBV5-1 and J usage is TRBJ2-1; 7 nucleotides line up with TRBD2. V shed 1 base and J 9 bases; nucleotides not matched to a gene: 7. The CDR3 length is 14 residues. Germline loops: CDR1 SGHRS, CDR2 YFSETQ. The CDR3 reads CASSLRSGRVEQFF. For the CDR3, the DNA is TGCGCCAGCAGCTTGCGTAGCGGGCGGGTTGAGCAGTTCTTC.

This clonotype was detected many times. This chain uses TRBV7-9 with TRBJ2-1, with 14 bases that match TRBD2. This CDR3 contains 15 residues. V gave up 5 bases and J gave up 7 bases; unmatched junction bases: 4. From germline, CDR1 is SEHNR and CDR2 FQNEAQ (reference sequence). The CDR3 bases are TGTGCCAGCAGCCCGACTAGCGGGAGGGGGAATGAGCAGTTCTTC. It translates to CASSPTSGRGNEQFF.

The chain couples TRBV5-1 to TRBJ2-2; D gene uncertain. The CDR3 runs to 13 residues. Between the trimmed V and J ends, which lost 0 bases and 4 bases, there was a span of 4 bases. The germline V gene encodes CDR1 SGHRS and CDR2 YFSETQ. As DNA, the CDR3 is TGCGCCAGCAGCTTGGAAGGCACCGGGGAGCTGTTTTTT. It specifies CASSLEGTGELFF.

The rearrangement uses TRBV7-6 and TRBJ2-7; D is uncertain. The CDR3 is 18 amino acids. Trimming stripped 3 bases from V and 0 bases from J, with 21 bases between. Germline V gives CDR1 SGHVS, CDR2 FNYEAQ. This CDR3 is CASSFSTVPNNSSYEQYF. CDR3 sequence (DNA): TGTGCCAGCAGCTTTTCGACGGTCCCTAATAACAGCTCCTACGAGCAGTACTTC. The complete variable domain, with remaining parts taken from reference TRBV7-6 and TRBJ2-7, reads GAGVSQSPRYKVTKRGQDVALRCDPISGHVSLYWYRQALGQGPEFLTYFNYEAQQDKSGLPNDRFSAERPEGSISTLTIQRTEQRDSAMYRCASSFSTVPNNSSYEQYFGPGTRLTVT.

The rearrangement uses TRBV12-3 or TRBV12-4 and TRBJ2-3; possible D gene TRBD2, 5 bases. The CDR3 consists of 15 residues. V shed 3 bases and J shed 2 bases, with 12 bases lying between them. The CDR3 sequence is CASSLRDGVTDTQYF. CDR3 DNA: TGTGCCAGCAGTTTGAGGGATGGGGTCACAGATACGCAGTATTTT.

In this sample, this clonotype turned up many times. The chain has TRBV4-1 and TRBJ2-3; the D is unclear. CDR3 length: 12 amino acids. V shed 1 base and J shed 6 bases, with 5 bases lying between them. Germline values: CDR1 MGHRA, CDR2 YSYEKL. The CDR3 region is CASSQVLDTQYF. The CDR3 DNA is TGCGCCAGCAGCCAAGTGTTGGATACGCAGTATTTT.

The sample holds many counts of this clonotype. The CDR3 spells CASSPMVSGNTIYF. The CDR3 DNA reads TGCGCCAGCAGCCCCATGGTCTCTGGAAACACCATATATTTT. V is TRBV4-3 and J is TRBJ1-3; no definite D call. Germline CDR1 and CDR2: LGHNA and YSLEER. Trimming took off 4 bases at V and 0 bases at J, with 7 bases between the two ends. The CDR3 contains 14 residues.

The table lists this clonotype with many counts. The J gene is TRBJ2-7, the V gene TRBV29-1; tentative D call: TRBD1 (5 bases). Germline V lookup: CDR1 SQVTM, CDR2 ANQGSEA. This CDR3 has 13 amino acids. Trimming took 1 base from V and 2 from J, leaving 9 bases between them. CDR3 loop: CSVEVPRAYEQYF. CDR3 nucleotides: TGCAGCGTTGAAGTCCCCAGGGCCTACGAGCAGTACTTC.

The V gene is TRBV4-3, the J gene TRBJ2-1; D gene unclear. Germline loops: CDR1 LGHNA, CDR2 YSLEER. Trimming stripped 1 base from V and 2 bases from J, with 9 bases between. The CDR3 contains 15 residues. CDR3 nucleotides: TGCGCCAGCAGCCAAGGCGTAACCCCCTACAATGAGCAGTTCTTC. Protein: CASSQGVTPYNEQFF.